What follows is one TCR beta chain and its context. The data were obtained in a study of shared clonotypes between healthy human individuals. There are 14 residues in the CDR3. V gave up 5 bases and J gave up 9 bases; unmatched junction bases: 9. Germline CDR1 is MDHEN and CDR2 is SYDVKM. Clones were sequenced by immunoSEQ multiplex PCR, and TCRdb holds only the in-frame ones, with some missing. The sample has 650,000 to 750,000 clones; 60% to 80% are singletons. This receptor was obtained from a woman in her thirties in good health. The rearrangement uses TRBV28 and TRBJ2-1, with 8 bases identical to TRBD2. Sequenced sample: memory CD4+ T cells sorted from blood. As for subset: CD45RA-negative fraction. In DNA, the CDR3 is TGTGCCAGCAGTCCGGGACTAGGACGGAGTGAGCAGTTCTTC. Protein: CASSPGLGRSEQFF.